This T cell receptor (beta chain) was recorded in a study of blood T cells in healthy people across ages. Study at large: Capture via template switching afforded approximately one barcoded beta molecule per two T cells.

This clonotype was recorded a few times. Its antigen is as yet unknown. The study's findings and limits: Per million T cells, TCR beta diversity dropped roughly linearly as age increased. Diversity figures based on one million T cells were deemed too low.

Combining a sample-barcoded 5' primer with a J-beta primer mix, a second PCR ran for roughly 6 to 11 cycles. A single record per CDR3 protein comes from TCRdb applying MiXCR to the 5' RACE reads. The repertoire holds just under 750,000 distinct CDR3 sequences, with about 24% as singletons. Trimming pared 2 bases from V and 2 bases from J, leaving 8 bases between. Germline CDR1 DFQATT, CDR2 SNEGSKA (reference sequence). There are 13 residues in the CDR3. This chain joins TRBV20-1 and TRBJ2-3; perhaps TRBD1 as D (5 bases). This clonotype was obtained from a man between 65 and 80 years old in good health. The sample was blood. The CDR3 spells CSARWGYTDTQYF. The CDR3 bases are TGCAGTGCTAGATGGGGCTACACAGATACGCAGTATTTT.